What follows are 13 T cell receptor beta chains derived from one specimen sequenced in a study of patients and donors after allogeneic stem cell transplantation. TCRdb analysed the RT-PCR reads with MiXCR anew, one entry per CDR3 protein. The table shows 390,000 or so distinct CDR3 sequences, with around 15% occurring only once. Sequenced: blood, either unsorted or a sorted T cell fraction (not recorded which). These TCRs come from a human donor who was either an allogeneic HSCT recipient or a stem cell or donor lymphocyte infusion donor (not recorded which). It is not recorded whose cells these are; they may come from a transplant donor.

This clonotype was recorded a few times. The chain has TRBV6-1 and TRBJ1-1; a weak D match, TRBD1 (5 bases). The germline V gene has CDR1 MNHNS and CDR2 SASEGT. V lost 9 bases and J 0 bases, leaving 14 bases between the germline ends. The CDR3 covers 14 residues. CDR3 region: CASQRDALNTEAFF. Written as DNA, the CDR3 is TGTGCCAGTCAACGGGACGCACTGAACACTGAAGCTTTCTTT.

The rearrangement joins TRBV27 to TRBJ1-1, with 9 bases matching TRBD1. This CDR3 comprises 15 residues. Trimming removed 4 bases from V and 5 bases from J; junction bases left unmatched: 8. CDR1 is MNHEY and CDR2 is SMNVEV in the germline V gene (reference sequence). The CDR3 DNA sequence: TGTGCCAGCAGTTCCGACCGGGACAGGGCGACTGAAGCTTTCTTT. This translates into CASSSDRDRATEAFF.

CDR3 sequence: CASSSPGKETQYF. Written as DNA, the CDR3 is TGTGCCAGCAGTTCCCCAGGGAAAGAGACCCAGTACTTC. The V gene is TRBV12-3 or TRBV12-4, the J gene TRBJ2-5, with a weak D call TRBD1 (5 bases). The length of the CDR3 is 13 residues. The V end was cut by 4 bases, the J end by 3 bases, with 9 bases between.

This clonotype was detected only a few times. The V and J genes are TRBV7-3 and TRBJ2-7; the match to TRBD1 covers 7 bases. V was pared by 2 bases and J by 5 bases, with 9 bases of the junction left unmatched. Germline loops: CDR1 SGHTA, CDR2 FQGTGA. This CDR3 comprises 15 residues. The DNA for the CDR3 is TGTGCCAGCAGCTTATACCCCGGGACAGTTAACGAGCAGTACTTC. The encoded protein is CASSLYPGTVNEQYF.

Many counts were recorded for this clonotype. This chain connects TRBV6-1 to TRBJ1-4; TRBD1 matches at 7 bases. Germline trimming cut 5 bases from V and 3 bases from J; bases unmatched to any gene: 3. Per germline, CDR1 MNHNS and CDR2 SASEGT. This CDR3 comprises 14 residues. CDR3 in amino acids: CASSHGTANEKLFF. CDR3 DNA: TGTGCCAGCAGTCACGGGACAGCTAATGAAAAACTGTTTTTT.

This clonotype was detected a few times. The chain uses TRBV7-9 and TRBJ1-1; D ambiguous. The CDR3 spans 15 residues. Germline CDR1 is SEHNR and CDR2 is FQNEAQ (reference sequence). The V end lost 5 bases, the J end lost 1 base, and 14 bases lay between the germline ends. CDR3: CASSPYAGTNTEAFF. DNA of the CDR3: TGTGCCAGCAGCCCGTATGCAGGAACGAACACTGAAGCTTTCTTT. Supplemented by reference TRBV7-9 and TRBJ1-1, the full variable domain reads DTGVSQNPRHKITKRGQNVTFRCDPISEHNRLYWYRQTLGQGPEFLTYFQNEAQLEKSRLLSDRFSAERPKGSFSTLEIQRTEQGDSAMYLCASSPYAGTNTEAFFGQGTRLTVV.

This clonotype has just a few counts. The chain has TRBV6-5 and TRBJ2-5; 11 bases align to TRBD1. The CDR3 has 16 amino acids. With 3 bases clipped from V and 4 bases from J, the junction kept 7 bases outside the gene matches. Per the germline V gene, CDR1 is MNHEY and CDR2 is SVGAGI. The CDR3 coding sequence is TGTGCCAGCAGTTATGGGACAGGGGGGAGTGGAGAGACCCAGTACTTC. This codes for CASSYGTGGSGETQYF.

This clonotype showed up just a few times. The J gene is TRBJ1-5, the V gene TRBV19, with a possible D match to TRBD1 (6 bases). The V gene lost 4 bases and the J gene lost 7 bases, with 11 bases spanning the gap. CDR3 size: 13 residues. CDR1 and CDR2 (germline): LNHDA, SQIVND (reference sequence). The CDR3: CASSTTQGQPQHF. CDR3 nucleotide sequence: TGTGCCAGTAGTACCACCCAGGGGCAGCCCCAGCATTTT.

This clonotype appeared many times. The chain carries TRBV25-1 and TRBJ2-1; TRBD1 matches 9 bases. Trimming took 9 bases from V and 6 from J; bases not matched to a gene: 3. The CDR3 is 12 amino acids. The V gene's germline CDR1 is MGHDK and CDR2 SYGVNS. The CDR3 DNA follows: TGTGCCAGTGGACAGGGGATCAATGAGCAGTTCTTC. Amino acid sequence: CASGQGINEQFF.

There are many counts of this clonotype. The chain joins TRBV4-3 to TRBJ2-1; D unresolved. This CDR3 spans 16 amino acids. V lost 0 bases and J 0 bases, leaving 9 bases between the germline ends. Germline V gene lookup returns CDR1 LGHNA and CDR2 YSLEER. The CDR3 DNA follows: TGCGCCAGCAGCCAAGATAGGGCAGGCTCCTACAATGAGCAGTTCTTC. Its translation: CASSQDRAGSYNEQFF.

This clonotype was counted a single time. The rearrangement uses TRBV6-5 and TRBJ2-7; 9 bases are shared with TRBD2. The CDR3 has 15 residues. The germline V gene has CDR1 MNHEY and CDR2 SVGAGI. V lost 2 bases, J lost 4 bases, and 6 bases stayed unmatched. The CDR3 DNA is TGTGCCAGCAGTTACCGGCTAGCGGGATTATACGAGCAGTACTTC. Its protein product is CASSYRLAGLYEQYF.

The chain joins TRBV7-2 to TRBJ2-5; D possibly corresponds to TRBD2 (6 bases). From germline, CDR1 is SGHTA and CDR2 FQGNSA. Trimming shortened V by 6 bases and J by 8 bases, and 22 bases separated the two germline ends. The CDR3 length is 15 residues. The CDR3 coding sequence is TGTGCCAGCAGAGCCGGGGTAGCGGTCCCAGGAACCCAGTACTTC. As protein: CASRAGVAVPGTQYF.

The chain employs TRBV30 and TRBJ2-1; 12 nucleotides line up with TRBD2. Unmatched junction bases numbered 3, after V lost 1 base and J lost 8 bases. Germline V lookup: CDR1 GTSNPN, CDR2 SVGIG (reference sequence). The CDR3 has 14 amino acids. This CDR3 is CAWSATSGSYEQFF. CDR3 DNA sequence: TGTGCCTGGAGTGCGACTAGCGGGAGCTATGAGCAGTTCTTC.